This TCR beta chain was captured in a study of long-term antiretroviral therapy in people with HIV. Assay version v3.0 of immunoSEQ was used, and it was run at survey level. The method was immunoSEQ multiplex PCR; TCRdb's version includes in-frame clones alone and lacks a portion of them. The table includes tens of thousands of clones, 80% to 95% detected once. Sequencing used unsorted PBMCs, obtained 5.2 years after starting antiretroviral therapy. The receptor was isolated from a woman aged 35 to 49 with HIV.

CDR3 protein: CASSPSGGYTF. The CDR3 DNA reads as TGTGCCAGCAGTCCCTCAGGTGGCTACACCTTC. The chain employs TRBV6-5 and TRBJ1-2; no definite D call. CDR1 and CDR2 from the germline V gene are MNHEY and SVGAGI. The CDR3 totals 11 residues. Trimming left V 5 bases short and J 7 bases short, with 8 bases between.